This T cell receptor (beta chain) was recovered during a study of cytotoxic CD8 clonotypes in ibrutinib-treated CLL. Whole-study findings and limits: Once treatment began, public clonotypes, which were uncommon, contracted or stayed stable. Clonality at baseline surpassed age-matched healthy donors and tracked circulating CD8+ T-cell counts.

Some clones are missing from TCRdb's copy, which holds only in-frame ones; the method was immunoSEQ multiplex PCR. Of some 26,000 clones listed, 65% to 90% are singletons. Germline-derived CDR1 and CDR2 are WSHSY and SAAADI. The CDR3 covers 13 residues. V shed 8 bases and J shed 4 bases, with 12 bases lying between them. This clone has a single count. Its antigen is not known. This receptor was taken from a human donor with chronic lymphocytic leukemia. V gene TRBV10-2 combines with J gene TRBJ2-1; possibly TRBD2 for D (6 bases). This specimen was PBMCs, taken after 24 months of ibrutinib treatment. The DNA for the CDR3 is TGCGCCAGCGGGTGGGCGGGATACAATGAGCAGTTCTTC. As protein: CASGWAGYNEQFF.